Sequencing of this T cell receptor (beta chain) was carried out in a study of blood T cell repertoires in COVID-19. Turning to the study itself: From T cells, B-cell-depleted T cells, or PBMCs came the material, which was cDNA or gDNA.

CDR1 and CDR2 from the germline V gene are LGHNA and YNFKEQ. The CDR3 totals 14 residues. The J segment lost 8 bases and the V segment lost 6 bases, leaving 6 bases of the junction unmatched. How the authors handled the data: From reference gene primer amplification, estimates of nucleated cell counts were derived. Some clones are missing from TCRdb's copy, which holds only in-frame ones; the method was immunoSEQ multiplex PCR. V and J calls and clone size follow that table, whereas D and trimming were derived from the DNA. Here the sample spans 140,000 to 150,000 clones, about nine tenths being singletons.

The sample was peripheral blood. This receptor was taken from a human donor with COVID-19, enrolled during active disease. The donor label of this sample is uncertain. The chain employs TRBV4-2 and TRBJ1-4; 10 bases line up with TRBD1. For the CDR3, the DNA is TGTGCCAGCAGTACTGACAGGGGGCAAGAAAAACTGTTTTTT. This gives the protein CASSTDRGQEKLFF.